Each of the 24 T cell receptor beta chains below was sequenced from the same sample in a study of response to subunit inactivated influenza vaccine. TCRdb reanalysed the RT-PCR reads using MiXCR and keeps one entry per CDR3 protein. The table shows about 190,000 distinct CDR3 sequences, with around an eighth occurring only once. The specimen was CD8+ T cells sorted from PBMCs, collected 5 days after vaccination. These receptors were obtained from a man aged 50-59 years who received an inactivated influenza vaccine.

The chain is built from TRBV30 and TRBJ2-3; TRBD1 matches 9 bases. The CDR3 runs to 15 residues. Per germline, CDR1 GTSNPN and CDR2 SVGIG (reference sequence). Losses at the gene ends were 1 base for V and 3 bases for J; bases not matched to a gene: 5. DNA of the CDR3: TGTGCCTGGAGTGATTCCGGGACAGGGACAGATACGCAGTATTTT. Protein product: CAWSDSGTGTDTQYF.

This clonotype was counted many times. V gene TRBV7-9 combines with J gene TRBJ2-7; 7 bases are shared with TRBD1. Unmatched junction bases numbered 8, after V lost 6 bases and J lost 0 bases. CDR1 is SEHNR and CDR2 is FQNEAQ in the germline V gene (reference sequence). The CDR3 sequence is 15 residues long. CDR3 protein: CASRSTGTDSYEQYF. The CDR3, as DNA: TGTGCCAGCAGGTCCACCGGGACAGACTCCTACGAGCAGTACTTC.

This clonotype has just a few counts. The chain has TRBV13 and TRBJ1-1; D is perhaps TRBD1 (5 bases). The V gene lost 6 bases and the J gene lost 1 base, with 15 bases spanning the gap. CDR3 length: 15 residues. Germline V gene lookup returns CDR1 PRHDT and CDR2 FYEKMQ (reference sequence). The CDR3 coding sequence is TGTGCCAGCAGTCCCGCGGGGCGAGGGAACACTGAAGCTTTCTTT. It encodes CASSPAGRGNTEAFF.

A few counts support this clonotype. V gene TRBV20-1 combines with J gene TRBJ2-5; D call uncertain. The CDR3 loop spans 13 amino acids. CDR1 and CDR2 (germline): DFQATT, SNEGSKA (reference sequence). With 3 bases removed from V and 0 bases from J, the gap between germline ends came to 8 bases. CDR3 DNA sequence: TGCAGTGCTAGGGTTACATACCAAGAGACCCAGTACTTC. Its protein product is CSARVTYQETQYF.

J is TRBJ1-1 and V is TRBV12-3 or TRBV12-4; D unresolved. The CDR3 runs 14 residues. V was clipped by 9 bases and J by 5 bases, with 19 bases between them. CDR3 residues: CASNYQNWGTEAFF. DNA of the CDR3: TGTGCCAGTAATTACCAGAACTGGGGAACTGAAGCTTTCTTT.

This clonotype was counted a few times. The chain is built from TRBV10-3 and TRBJ2-3, with 8 bases lining up with TRBD1. The CDR3 has 16 amino acids. Germline values: CDR1 ENHRY, CDR2 SYGVKD. V lost 3 bases and J lost 2; bases outside the gene matches: 7. The CDR3 coding sequence is TGTGCCATCAGTGAAGGGACAGGACTATTCACAGATACGCAGTATTTT. This encodes CAISEGTGLFTDTQYF.

The J gene is TRBJ2-1, the V gene TRBV3-1, with D hard to call. CDR3 length equals 16 residues. The ends were cut back, 0 bases at V and 0 bases at J, with 9 bases in the middle. From germline, CDR1 is LGHDT and CDR2 YNNKEL (reference sequence). The CDR3 loop is CASSQDNPYSYNEQFF. In nucleotides, the CDR3 is TGTGCCAGCAGCCAAGATAACCCTTACTCCTACAATGAGCAGTTCTTC.

The chain links TRBV4-2 to TRBJ2-1, with 7 bases lining up with TRBD2. The CDR3 runs 15 residues. Per the germline V gene, CDR1 is LGHNA and CDR2 is YNFKEQ. V was clipped by 1 base and J by 4 bases; unmatched bases: 4. In DNA form, the CDR3 reads TGTGCCAGCAGCCAAGTGGGGGGGACTTACAATGAGCAGTTCTTC. It translates to CASSQVGGTYNEQFF.

This clonotype has a handful of counts. The gene calls are TRBV7-8 and TRBJ2-7; D is possibly TRBD1 or TRBD2 (5 bases each). Germline V CDR1 and CDR2: SGHVS, FQNEAQ. The CDR3 has 15 residues. Deletions cut 3 bases from V and 5 bases from J, with 17 bases between. CDR3 in DNA: TGTGCCAGCAGCTTGTCCCCCGGGACGGGAAACGAGCAGTACTTC. Its translation: CASSLSPGTGNEQYF.

The genes are TRBV14 and TRBJ2-1; 7 bases map to TRBD1. This CDR3 is 17 amino acids long. Trimming removed 2 bases from V and 3 bases from J; junction bases left unmatched: 10. The germline V gene has CDR1 SGHDN and CDR2 FVKESK. The CDR3 DNA sequence: TGTGCCAGCAGCCAAACCGGACAGGTTAGATACTACAATGAGCAGTTCTTC. Translated, it gives CASSQTGQVRYYNEQFF. The complete variable domain, with remaining parts taken from reference TRBV14 and TRBJ2-1, reads EAGVTQFPSHSVIEKGQTVTLRCDPISGHDNLYWYRRVMGKEIKFLLHFVKESKQDESGMPNNRFLAERTGGTYSTLKVQPAELEDSGVYFCASSQTGQVRYYNEQFFGPGTRLTVL.

In this sample, this clonotype turned up a few times. The CDR3 coding sequence is TGCAGCGTCCGACAGGGGTCGTACGAGCAGTACTTC. It translates to CSVRQGSYEQYF. This rearrangement joins TRBV29-1 to TRBJ2-7, with 8 nucleotides matching TRBD1. The germline gives CDR1 SQVTM, CDR2 ANQGSEA. This CDR3 has 12 residues. The ends lost 6 bases at V and 4 bases at J; junction bases unmatched: 5.

The V gene is TRBV29-1, the J gene TRBJ1-4; D remains unclear. This CDR3 is 15 amino acids long. Between the trimmed V and J ends, which lost 7 bases and 3 bases, there was a span of 18 bases. Germline lookup yields CDR1 SQVTM and CDR2 ANQGSEA. CDR3: CSAVAPLGSNEKLFF. The CDR3 nucleotides read TGCAGCGCCGTAGCCCCCCTTGGATCTAATGAAAAACTGTTTTTT.

Turning to this clonotype: The junction does not match germline at one end; this may be a read error. The chain has TRBV5-1 and TRBJ2-7; D is perhaps TRBD1 or TRBD2 (5 bases each). The CDR3 is made up of 15 amino acids. Germline CDR1 and CDR2: SGHRS and YFSETQ. CDR3 loop: CASRLELGPSYEQYF. The CDR3 DNA is TGCGCCAGCCGCTTGGAATTGGGACCATCCTACGAGCAGTACTTC.

This clonotype was found many times. The V and J genes are TRBV5-6 and TRBJ2-2; D uncertain. The CDR3 totals 12 residues. Trimming removed 4 bases from V and 11 bases from J, with 12 bases in between. Per germline, CDR1 SGHDT and CDR2 YYEEEE. In DNA form, the CDR3 reads TGTGCCAGCAGCGGCATCGCCGTAGAGCTGTTTTTT. Its translation is CASSGIAVELFF.

This clonotype was seen a few times. The chain links TRBV27 to TRBJ2-7; D unclear. V dropped 5 bases and J dropped 6 bases, with 11 bases sitting between them. This CDR3 is 12 amino acids long. The V gene's germline CDR1 is MNHEY and CDR2 SMNVEV (reference sequence). Written as DNA, the CDR3 is TGTGCCAGCAGTCCTATTAGAGGCGAGCAGTACTTC. Its translation is CASSPIRGEQYF.

This rearrangement joins TRBV6-2 or TRBV6-3 to TRBJ2-1; D gene unclear. The germline gives CDR1 MNHEY, CDR2 SVGEGT. V was pared by 4 bases and J by 7 bases, with 5 bases between. The CDR3 has 11 amino acids. CDR3 in amino acids: CASSSLNEQFF. The CDR3 DNA is TGTGCCAGCAGTTCCCTTAATGAGCAGTTCTTC.

This clonotype was counted only a few times. The V and J genes are TRBV4-2 and TRBJ2-1, with 10 bases lining up with TRBD1. The CDR3 sequence is 16 residues long. V dropped 3 bases and J dropped 2; count of bases not matched to a gene: 4. Per the germline V gene, CDR1 is LGHNA and CDR2 is YNFKEQ. Here the CDR3 DNA reads TGTGCCAGCAGCCAGAAGGGACAGGGGACCTACAATGAGCAGTTCTTC. Its protein is CASSQKGQGTYNEQFF.

The chain has TRBV6-2 or TRBV6-3 and TRBJ2-6; no clear D. The V gene lost 4 bases and the J gene lost 0 bases, with 13 bases spanning the gap. In germline, CDR1 is MNHEY, CDR2 SVGEGT. The CDR3 has 17 amino acids. This chain's CDR3 is CASSSHFSDSGANVLTF. The CDR3 coding sequence is TGTGCCAGCAGTTCCCACTTTTCCGACTCTGGGGCCAACGTCCTGACTTTC.

This clonotype was detected a few times. This sequence joins TRBV3-1 and TRBJ1-2; D is undetermined. The V gene's germline CDR1 is LGHDT and CDR2 YNNKEL (reference sequence). The CDR3 length is 12 residues. V lost 0 bases, J lost 8 bases, and 7 bases lay in between. The CDR3 reads CASSQEYDGYTF. CDR3 DNA sequence: TGTGCCAGCAGCCAAGAATATGACGGCTACACCTTC.

This clonotype came up a few times. The rearrangement joins TRBV5-1 to TRBJ2-1, with 8 bases aligning to TRBD2. The CDR3 consists of 18 residues. V lost 0 bases and J lost 4; bases outside the gene matches: 12. CDR1 and CDR2 from the germline V gene are SGHRS and YFSETQ. As DNA, the CDR3 is TGCGCCAGCAGCTTGGGTGGGAGCGGACTAGCAGCTTACAATGAGCAGTTCTTC. It specifies CASSLGGSGLAAYNEQFF.

This chain joins TRBV11-2 and TRBJ2-5; D might be TRBD2 (6 bases). The CDR3 loop spans 12 amino acids. From germline, CDR1 is SGHAT and CDR2 FQNNGV. V was clipped by 5 bases and J by 4 bases, with 8 bases between them. The CDR3 here is CASSRRGETQYF. CDR3 in DNA: TGTGCCAGCAGCAGGAGGGGAGAGACCCAGTACTTC. Full variable domain (remainder filled in from reference TRBV11-2 and TRBJ2-5): EAGVAQSPRYKIIEKRQSVAFWCNPISGHATLYWYQQILGQGPKLLIQFQNNGVVDDSQLPKDRFSAERLKGVDSTLKIQPAKLEDSAVYLCASSRRGETQYFGPGTRLLVL.

The chain links TRBV4-3 to TRBJ1-1, with unresolved D. Germline CDR1 is LGHNA and CDR2 is YSLEER. The CDR3 runs to 13 residues. Trimming left V 1 base short and J 11 bases short, with 14 bases between. CDR3 DNA: TGCGCCAGCAGCCAAGGTAAAGGGCAATCGGCTTTCTTT. This sequence encodes CASSQGKGQSAFF.

This clonotype was observed at least ten times. CDR3 sequence reads: CASKLGNSPLHF. DNA for the CDR3: TGTGCCAGCAAGTTGGGTAATTCACCCCTCCACTTT. The chain couples TRBV27 to TRBJ1-6; D not certain. This CDR3 has 12 residues. Trimming stripped 7 bases from V and 6 bases from J, with 7 bases between. Germline CDR1 and CDR2: MNHEY and SMNVEV (reference sequence).

This clonotype was observed a few times. The rearrangement joins TRBV4-3 to TRBJ1-2; D is ambiguous. Germline-derived CDR1 and CDR2 are LGHNA and YSLEER. V was pared by 0 bases and J by 6 bases, with 14 bases between. This CDR3 is 15 amino acids long. Written as DNA, the CDR3 is TGCGCCAGCAGCCAAGATGCAGCTGAAGTTCATGGCTACACCTTC. Its protein is CASSQDAAEVHGYTF.